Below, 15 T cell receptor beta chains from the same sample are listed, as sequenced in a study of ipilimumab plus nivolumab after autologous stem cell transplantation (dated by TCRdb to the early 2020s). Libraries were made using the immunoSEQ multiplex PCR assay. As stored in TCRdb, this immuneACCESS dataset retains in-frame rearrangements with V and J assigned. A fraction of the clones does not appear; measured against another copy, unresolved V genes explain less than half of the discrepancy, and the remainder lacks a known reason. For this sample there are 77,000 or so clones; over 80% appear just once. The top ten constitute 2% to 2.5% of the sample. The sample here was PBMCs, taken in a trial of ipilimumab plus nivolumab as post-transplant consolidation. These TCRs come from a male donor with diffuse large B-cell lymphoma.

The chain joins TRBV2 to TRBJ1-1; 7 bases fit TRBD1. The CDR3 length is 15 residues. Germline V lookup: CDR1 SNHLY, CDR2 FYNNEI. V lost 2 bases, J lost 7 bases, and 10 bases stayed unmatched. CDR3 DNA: TGTGCCAGCAGTGAATGGGGTACCGGGACAGTTGAAGCTTTCTTT. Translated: CASSEWGTGTVEAFF.

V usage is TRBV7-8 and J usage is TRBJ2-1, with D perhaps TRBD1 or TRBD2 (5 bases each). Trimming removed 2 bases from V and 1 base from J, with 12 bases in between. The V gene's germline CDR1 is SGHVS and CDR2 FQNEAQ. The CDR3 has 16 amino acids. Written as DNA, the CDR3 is TGTGCCAGCAGCTTAATGGGGGAAGTGTCCTACAATGAGCAGTTCTTC. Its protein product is CASSLMGEVSYNEQFF.

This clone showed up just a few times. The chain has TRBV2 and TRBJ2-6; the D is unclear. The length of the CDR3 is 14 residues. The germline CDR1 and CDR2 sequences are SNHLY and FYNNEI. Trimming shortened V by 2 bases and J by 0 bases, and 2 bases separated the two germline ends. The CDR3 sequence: CASSESSGANVLTF. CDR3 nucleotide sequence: TGTGCCAGCAGTGAAAGCTCTGGGGCCAACGTCCTGACTTTC.

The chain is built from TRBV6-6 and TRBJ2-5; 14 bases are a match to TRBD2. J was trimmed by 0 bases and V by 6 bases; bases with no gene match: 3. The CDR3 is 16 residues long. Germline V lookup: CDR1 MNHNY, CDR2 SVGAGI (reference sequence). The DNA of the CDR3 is TGTGCCAGCAGGGGGACTAGCGGGGGTGACCAAGAGACCCAGTACTTC. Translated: CASRGTSGGDQETQYF.

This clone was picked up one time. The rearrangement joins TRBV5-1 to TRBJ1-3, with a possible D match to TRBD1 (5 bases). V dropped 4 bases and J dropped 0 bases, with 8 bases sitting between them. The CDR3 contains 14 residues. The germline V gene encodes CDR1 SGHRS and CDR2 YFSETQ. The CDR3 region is CASSLDNSGNTIYF. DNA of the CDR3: TGCGCCAGCAGCCTGGACAACTCTGGAAACACCATATATTTT.

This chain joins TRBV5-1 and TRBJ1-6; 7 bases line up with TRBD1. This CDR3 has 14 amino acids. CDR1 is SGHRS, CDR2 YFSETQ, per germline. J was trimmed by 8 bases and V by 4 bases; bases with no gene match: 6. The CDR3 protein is CASSRQGRDSPLHF. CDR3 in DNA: TGCGCCAGCAGCCGACAGGGTAGGGATTCACCCCTCCACTTT.

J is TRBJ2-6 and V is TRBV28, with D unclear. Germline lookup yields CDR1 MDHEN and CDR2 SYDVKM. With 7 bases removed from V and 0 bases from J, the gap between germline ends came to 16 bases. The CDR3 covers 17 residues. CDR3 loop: CASTPLSGRSGANVLTF. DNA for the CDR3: TGTGCCAGCACCCCACTCTCTGGGCGCTCTGGGGCCAACGTCCTGACTTTC.

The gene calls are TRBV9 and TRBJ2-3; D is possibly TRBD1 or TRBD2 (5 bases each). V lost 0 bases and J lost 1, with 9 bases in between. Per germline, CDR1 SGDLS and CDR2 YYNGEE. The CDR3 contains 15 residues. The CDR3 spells CASSVVGVGTDTQYF. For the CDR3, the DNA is TGTGCCAGCAGCGTAGTGGGGGTTGGCACAGATACGCAGTATTTT.

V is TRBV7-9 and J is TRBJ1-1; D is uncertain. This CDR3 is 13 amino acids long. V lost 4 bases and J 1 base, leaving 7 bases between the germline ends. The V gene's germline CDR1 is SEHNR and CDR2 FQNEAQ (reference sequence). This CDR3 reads CASSSRRNTEAFF. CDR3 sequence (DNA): TGTGCCAGCAGCTCGAGGAGGAACACTGAAGCTTTCTTT.

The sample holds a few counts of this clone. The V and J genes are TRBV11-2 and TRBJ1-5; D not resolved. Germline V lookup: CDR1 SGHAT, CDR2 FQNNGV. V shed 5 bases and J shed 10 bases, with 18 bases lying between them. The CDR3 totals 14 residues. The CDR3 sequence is CASSQDGSQRPQHF. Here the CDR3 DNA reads TGTGCCAGCAGCCAGGACGGATCCCAACGACCCCAGCATTTT.

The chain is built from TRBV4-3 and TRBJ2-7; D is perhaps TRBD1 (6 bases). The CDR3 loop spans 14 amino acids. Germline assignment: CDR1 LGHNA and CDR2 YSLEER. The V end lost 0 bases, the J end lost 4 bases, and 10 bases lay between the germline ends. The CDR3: CASSQDRTAYEQYF. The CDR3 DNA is TGCGCCAGCAGCCAAGATAGGACAGCTTACGAGCAGTACTTC.

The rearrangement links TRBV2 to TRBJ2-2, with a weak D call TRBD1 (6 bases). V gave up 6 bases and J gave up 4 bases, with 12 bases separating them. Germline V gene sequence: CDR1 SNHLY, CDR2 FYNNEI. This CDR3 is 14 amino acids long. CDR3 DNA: TGTGCCAGCAGGGTAGAGGGGGTCACCGGGGAGCTGTTTTTT. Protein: CASRVEGVTGELFF.

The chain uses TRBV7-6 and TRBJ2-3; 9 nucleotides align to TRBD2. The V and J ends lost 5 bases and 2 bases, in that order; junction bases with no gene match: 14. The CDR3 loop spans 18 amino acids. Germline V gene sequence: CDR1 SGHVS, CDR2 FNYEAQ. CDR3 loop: CASSPNLMMGLATDTQYF. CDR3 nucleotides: TGTGCCAGCAGCCCAAACCTCATGATGGGACTAGCCACAGATACGCAGTATTTT.

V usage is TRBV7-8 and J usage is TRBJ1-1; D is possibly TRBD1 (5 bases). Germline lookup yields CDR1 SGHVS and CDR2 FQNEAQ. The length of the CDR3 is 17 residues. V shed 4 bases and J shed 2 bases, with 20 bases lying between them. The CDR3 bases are TGTGCCAGCAGCTCTCGGGCGGGACCGACTGGAAACACTGAAGCTTTCTTT. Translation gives CASSSRAGPTGNTEAFF.

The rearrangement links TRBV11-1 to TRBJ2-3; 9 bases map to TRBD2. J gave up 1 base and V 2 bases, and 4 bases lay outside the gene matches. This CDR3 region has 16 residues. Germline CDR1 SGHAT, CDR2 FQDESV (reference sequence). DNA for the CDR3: TGTGCCAGCAGCTTAACGGCTAGCGGGGGCACAGATACGCAGTATTTT. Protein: CASSLTASGGTDTQYF.